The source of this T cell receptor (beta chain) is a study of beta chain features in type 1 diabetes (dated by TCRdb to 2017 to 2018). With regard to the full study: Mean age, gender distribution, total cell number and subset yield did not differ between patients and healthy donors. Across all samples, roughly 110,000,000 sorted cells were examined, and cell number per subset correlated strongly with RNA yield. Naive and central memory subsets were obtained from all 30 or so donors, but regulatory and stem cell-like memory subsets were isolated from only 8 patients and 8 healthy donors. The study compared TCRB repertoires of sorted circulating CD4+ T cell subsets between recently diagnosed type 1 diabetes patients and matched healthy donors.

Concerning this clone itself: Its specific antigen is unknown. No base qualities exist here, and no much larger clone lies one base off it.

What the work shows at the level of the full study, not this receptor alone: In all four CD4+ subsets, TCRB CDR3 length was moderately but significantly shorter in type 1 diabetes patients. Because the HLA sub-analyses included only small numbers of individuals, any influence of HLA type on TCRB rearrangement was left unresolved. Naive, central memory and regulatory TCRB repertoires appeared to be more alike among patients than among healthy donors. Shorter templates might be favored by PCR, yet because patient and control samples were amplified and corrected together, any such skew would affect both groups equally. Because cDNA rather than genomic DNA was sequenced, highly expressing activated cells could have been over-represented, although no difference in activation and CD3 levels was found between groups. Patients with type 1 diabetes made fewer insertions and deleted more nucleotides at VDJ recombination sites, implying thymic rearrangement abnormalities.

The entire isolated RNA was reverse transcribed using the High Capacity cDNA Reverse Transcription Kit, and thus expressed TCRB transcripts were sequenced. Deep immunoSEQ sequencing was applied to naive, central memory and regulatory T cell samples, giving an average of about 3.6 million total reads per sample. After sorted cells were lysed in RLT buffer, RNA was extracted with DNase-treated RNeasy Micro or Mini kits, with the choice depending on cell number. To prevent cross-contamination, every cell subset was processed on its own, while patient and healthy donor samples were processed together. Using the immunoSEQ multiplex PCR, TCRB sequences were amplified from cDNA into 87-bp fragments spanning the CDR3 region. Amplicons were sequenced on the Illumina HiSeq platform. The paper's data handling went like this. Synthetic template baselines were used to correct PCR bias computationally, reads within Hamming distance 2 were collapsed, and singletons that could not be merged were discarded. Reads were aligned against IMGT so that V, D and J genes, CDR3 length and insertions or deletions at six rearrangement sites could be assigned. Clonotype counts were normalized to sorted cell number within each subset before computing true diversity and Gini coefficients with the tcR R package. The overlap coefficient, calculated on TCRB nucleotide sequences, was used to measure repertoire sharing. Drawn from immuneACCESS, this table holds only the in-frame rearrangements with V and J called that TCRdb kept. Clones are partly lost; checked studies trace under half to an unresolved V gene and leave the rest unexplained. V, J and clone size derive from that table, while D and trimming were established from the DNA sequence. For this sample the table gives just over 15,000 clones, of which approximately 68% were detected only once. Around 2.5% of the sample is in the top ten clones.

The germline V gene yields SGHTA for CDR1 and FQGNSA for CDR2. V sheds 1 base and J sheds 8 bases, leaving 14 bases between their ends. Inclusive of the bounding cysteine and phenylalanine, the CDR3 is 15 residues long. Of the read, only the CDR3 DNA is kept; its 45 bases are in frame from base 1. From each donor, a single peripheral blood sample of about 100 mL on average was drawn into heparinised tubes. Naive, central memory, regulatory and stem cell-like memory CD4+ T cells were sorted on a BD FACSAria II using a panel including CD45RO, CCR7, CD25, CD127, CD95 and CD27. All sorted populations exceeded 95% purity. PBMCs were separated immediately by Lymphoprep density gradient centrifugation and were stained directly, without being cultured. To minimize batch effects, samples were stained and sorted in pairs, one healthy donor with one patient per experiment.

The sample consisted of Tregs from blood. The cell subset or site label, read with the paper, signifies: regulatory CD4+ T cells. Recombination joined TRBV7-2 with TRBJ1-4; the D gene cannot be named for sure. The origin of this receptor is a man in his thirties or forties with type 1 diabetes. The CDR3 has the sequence CASSLVGSEREKLFF. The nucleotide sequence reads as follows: TGTGCCAGCAGCTTAGTCGGCAGCGAGAGGGAAAAACTGTTTTTT.